These T cell receptor beta chains were read from a single sample in a study of cytomegalovirus exposure and HLA in healthy donors. The data were produced by immunoSEQ multiplex PCR, yet TCRdb's version contains in-frame clones alone and is incomplete. The sample holds 90,000 to 140,000 clones; around 63% are singletons and the top ten take approximately 3%. Sequencing was performed on PBMCs. These receptor sequences come from a man aged 25-45 years in good health and CMV-seronegative. CDR3s include the opening cysteine and the closing phenylalanine or tryptophan. The D gene is left open where the match is weak. Expanded clones are given a class, and other clones once, few, many or no size at all.

V gene: TRBV28
clone size: .
D gene: .
J gene: TRBJ1-2
CDR3 protein: CASSTPGAGAGGYTF
CDR3 DNA: TGTGCCAGCAGTACCCCTGGGGCGGGGGCCGGTGGCTACACCTTC

V gene: TRBV19
clone size: few
D gene: .
J gene: TRBJ1-2
CDR3 protein: CASSTQAGGGRGYTF
CDR3 DNA: TGTGCCAGTAGTACCCAGGCCGGGGGGGGAAGAGGCTACACCTTC

V gene: TRBV28
clone size: .
D gene: TRBD2
J gene: TRBJ2-7
CDR3 protein: CASSFSAGDTTYEQYF
CDR3 DNA: TGTGCCAGCAGTTTTAGTGCGGGAGATACCACTTACGAGCAGTACTTC

V gene: TRBV7-9
clone size: .
D gene: .
J gene: TRBJ1-1
CDR3 protein: CASSLGSTSEAFF
CDR3 DNA: TGTGCCAGCAGCTTAGGTAGTACGTCTGAAGCTTTCTTT

V gene: TRBV9
clone size: .
D gene: TRBD2
J gene: TRBJ2-5
CDR3 protein: CASSVRSSGRSETQYF
CDR3 DNA: TGTGCCAGCAGCGTGCGGAGTAGCGGGAGGTCGGAGACCCAGTACTTC

V gene: TRBV21-1
clone size: once
D gene: .
J gene: TRBJ2-6
CDR3 protein: CASSKGPTWGTRSGANVLTF
CDR3 DNA: TGTGCCAGCAGCAAAGGCCCGACTTGGGGGACACGCTCTGGGGCCAACGTCCTGACTTTC

V gene: TRBV15
clone size: .
D gene: TRBD2
J gene: TRBJ2-5
CDR3 protein: CATSRVGLAGGRQETQYF
CDR3 DNA: TGTGCCACCAGCAGAGTAGGACTAGCGGGAGGGCGACAAGAGACCCAGTACTTC

V gene: TRBV7-8
clone size: once
D gene: .
J gene: TRBJ2-7
CDR3 protein: CASSLVGAGTSAEQYF
CDR3 DNA: TGTGCCAGCAGCTTAGTGGGAGCAGGGACTTCGGCCGAGCAGTACTTC

V gene: TRBV30
clone size: few
D gene: .
J gene: TRBJ1-4
CDR3 protein: CASDPPGAGTTNEKLFF
CDR3 DNA: TGTGCCTCCGATCCTCCGGGAGCGGGTACAACTAATGAAAAACTGTTTTTT

V gene: TRBV5-4
clone size: .
D gene: .
J gene: TRBJ1-2
CDR3 protein: CASRPTLGGANYGYTF
CDR3 DNA: TGTGCCAGCAGGCCGACCCTAGGAGGGGCTAACTATGGCTACACCTTC

V gene: TRBV4-3
clone size: .
D gene: TRBD2
J gene: TRBJ2-3
CDR3 protein: CASSPTTSGRRTDTQYF
CDR3 DNA: TGCGCCAGCAGCCCTACGACTAGCGGGAGGAGAACAGATACGCAGTATTTT

V gene: TRBV5-6
clone size: .
D gene: TRBD1
J gene: TRBJ1-2
CDR3 protein: CASSSGTGSGYTF
CDR3 DNA: TGTGCCAGCAGCTCCGGGACAGGGAGTGGCTACACCTTC

V gene: TRBV28
clone size: .
D gene: .
J gene: TRBJ1-1
CDR3 protein: CASAKGAIDTEAFF
CDR3 DNA: TGTGCCAGTGCTAAAGGGGCAATAGACACTGAAGCTTTCTTT

V gene: TRBV29-1
clone size: .
D gene: TRBD2
J gene: TRBJ2-7
CDR3 protein: CSVGGGEGYEQYF
CDR3 DNA: TGCAGCGTTGGAGGAGGGGAGGGCTACGAGCAGTACTTC

V gene: TRBV5-5
clone size: .
D gene: .
J gene: TRBJ1-2
CDR3 protein: CASSFRGHYGYTF
CDR3 DNA: TGTGCCAGCAGCTTTCGCGGTCACTATGGCTACACCTTC

V gene: TRBV7-9
clone size: .
D gene: TRBD1
J gene: TRBJ2-1
CDR3 protein: CASSLDSGQGYNEQFF
CDR3 DNA: TGTGCCAGCAGCTTAGATTCGGGACAGGGGTACAATGAGCAGTTCTTC

V gene: TRBV6-1
clone size: .
D gene: TRBD1
J gene: TRBJ1-1
CDR3 protein: CASSEQGGRTEAFF
CDR3 DNA: TGTGCCAGCAGTGAACAGGGGGGTCGCACTGAAGCTTTCTTT

V gene: TRBV29-1
clone size: .
D gene: TRBD2
J gene: TRBJ2-5
CDR3 protein: CSAAGTSGLETQYF
CDR3 DNA: TGCAGCGCCGCCGGGACTAGCGGGCTCGAGACCCAGTACTTC

V gene: TRBV7-3
clone size: .
D gene: TRBD1
J gene: TRBJ2-2
CDR3 protein: CASSSGTGKGTGELFF
CDR3 DNA: TGTGCCAGCAGCTCCGGGACAGGGAAGGGCACCGGGGAGCTGTTTTTT

V gene: TRBV7-2
clone size: once
D gene: TRBD2
J gene: TRBJ2-5
CDR3 protein: CASSFVAGGREETQYF
CDR3 DNA: TGTGCCAGCAGCTTCGTAGCGGGAGGCAGAGAAGAGACCCAGTACTTC

V gene: TRBV10-3
clone size: .
D gene: TRBD1
J gene: TRBJ2-2
CDR3 protein: CAIKPDRAGELFF
CDR3 DNA: TGTGCCATCAAACCCGACAGGGCCGGGGAGCTGTTTTTT

V gene: TRBV18
clone size: .
D gene: TRBD1
J gene: TRBJ2-3
CDR3 protein: CASSPNRGSMDTQYF
CDR3 DNA: TGTGCCAGCTCACCGAACAGGGGATCTATGGATACGCAGTATTTT

V gene: TRBV6-5
clone size: .
D gene: .
J gene: TRBJ2-5
CDR3 protein: CASGRTGQETQYF
CDR3 DNA: TGTGCCAGCGGGAGGACCGGACAAGAGACCCAGTACTTC

V gene: TRBV28
clone size: .
D gene: TRBD1
J gene: TRBJ1-3
CDR3 protein: CASSFPGGSGNTIYF
CDR3 DNA: TGTGCCAGCAGCTTTCCAGGGGGCTCTGGAAACACCATATATTTT

V gene: TRBV18
clone size: .
D gene: TRBD1
J gene: TRBJ2-6
CDR3 protein: CASSEQTPGQVSGANVLTF
CDR3 DNA: TGTGCCAGCTCAGAACAGACCCCGGGACAGGTCTCTGGGGCCAACGTCCTGACTTTC

V gene: TRBV5-1
clone size: .
D gene: .
J gene: TRBJ2-1
CDR3 protein: CASSLAFDEQFF
CDR3 DNA: TGCGCCAGCAGCTTGGCCTTCGATGAGCAGTTCTTC

V gene: TRBV15
clone size: few
D gene: TRBD1
J gene: TRBJ2-7
CDR3 protein: CATSRSARGHYEQYF
CDR3 DNA: TGTGCCACCAGCAGGTCGGCCAGGGGGCATTACGAGCAGTACTTC

V gene: TRBV27
clone size: .
D gene: .
J gene: TRBJ1-6
CDR3 protein: CASSLRGDNSPLHF
CDR3 DNA: TGTGCCAGCAGTCTCCGGGGTGATAATTCACCCCTCCACTTT

V gene: TRBV7-7
clone size: .
D gene: .
J gene: TRBJ2-2
CDR3 protein: CASSLEGAGELFF
CDR3 DNA: TGTGCTAGCAGCTTAGAGGGGGCCGGGGAGCTGTTTTTT

V gene: TRBV2
clone size: .
D gene: TRBD2
J gene: TRBJ2-5
CDR3 protein: CASSPGLAGDF
CDR3 DNA: TGTGCCAGCAGTCCTGGACTAGCGGGGGACTTC

V gene: TRBV28
clone size: .
D gene: TRBD2
J gene: TRBJ2-2
CDR3 protein: CASSKASGRAGELFF
CDR3 DNA: TGTGCCAGCAGTAAGGCTAGCGGGAGGGCCGGGGAGCTGTTTTTT

V gene: TRBV9
clone size: few
D gene: .
J gene: TRBJ2-6
CDR3 protein: CASSVAVSGFSGANVLTF
CDR3 DNA: TGTGCCAGCAGCGTAGCAGTTAGCGGCTTCTCTGGGGCCAACGTCCTGACTTTC

V gene: TRBV7-9
clone size: .
D gene: TRBD2
J gene: TRBJ2-1
CDR3 protein: CASSQRGLAGGSSYNEQFF
CDR3 DNA: TGTGCCAGCAGCCAGAGGGGACTAGCGGGAGGGAGCTCCTACAATGAGCAGTTCTTC

V gene: TRBV9
clone size: .
D gene: TRBD1
J gene: TRBJ2-1
CDR3 protein: CASSPTGINEQFF
CDR3 DNA: TGTGCCAGCAGCCCGACAGGGATCAATGAGCAGTTCTTC

V gene: TRBV5-1
clone size: .
D gene: .
J gene: TRBJ2-5
CDR3 protein: CASSLDTRQETQYF
CDR3 DNA: TGCGCCAGCAGCTTGGACACTAGACAAGAGACCCAGTACTTC

V gene: TRBV2
clone size: .
D gene: TRBD2
J gene: TRBJ2-4
CDR3 protein: CASSDEREGRLTKNIQYF
CDR3 DNA: TGTGCCAGCAGTGATGAGCGGGAGGGCCGTTTGACTAAAAACATTCAGTACTTC

V gene: TRBV4-3
clone size: few
D gene: .
J gene: TRBJ1-1
CDR3 protein: CASSLGGINTEAFF
CDR3 DNA: TGCGCCAGCAGTCTTGGGGGGATCAACACTGAAGCTTTCTTT

V gene: TRBV7-2
clone size: .
D gene: TRBD1
J gene: TRBJ2-7
CDR3 protein: CASSQRGGTGSYEQYF
CDR3 DNA: TGTGCCAGCAGTCAAAGGGGTGGGACAGGGAGCTACGAGCAGTACTTC

V gene: TRBV5-5
clone size: .
D gene: .
J gene: TRBJ2-5
CDR3 protein: CASSMGIGQTRQETQYF
CDR3 DNA: TGTGCCAGCAGTATGGGTATCGGACAGACGCGACAAGAGACCCAGTACTTC

V gene: TRBV5-4
clone size: .
D gene: TRBD2
J gene: TRBJ2-1
CDR3 protein: CASSLVLAGEKEQFF
CDR3 DNA: TGTGCCAGCAGCTTGGTACTAGCGGGAGAAAAAGAGCAGTTCTTC

V gene: TRBV6-1
clone size: .
D gene: .
J gene: TRBJ2-7
CDR3 protein: CASSGPGRTGEQYF
CDR3 DNA: TGTGCCAGCAGTGGACCTGGCAGGACGGGGGAGCAGTACTTC

V gene: TRBV6-1
clone size: .
D gene: TRBD1
J gene: TRBJ1-1
CDR3 protein: CASSGQGLNTEAFF
CDR3 DNA: TGTGCCAGCAGTGGACAGGGATTGAACACTGAAGCTTTCTTT

V gene: TRBV28
clone size: .
D gene: TRBD2
J gene: TRBJ2-2
CDR3 protein: CASRTETSGVNTGELFF
CDR3 DNA: TGTGCCAGCAGGACAGAAACTAGCGGAGTCAACACCGGGGAGCTGTTTTTT

V gene: TRBV9
clone size: .
D gene: .
J gene: TRBJ1-2
CDR3 protein: CASAPSWSNYGYTF
CDR3 DNA: TGTGCCAGCGCGCCGTCTTGGAGCAACTATGGCTACACCTTC

V gene: TRBV15
clone size: .
D gene: TRBD1
J gene: TRBJ1-1
CDR3 protein: CATSLRQGSSEAFF
CDR3 DNA: TGTGCCACCAGCCTACGACAGGGTAGCTCTGAAGCTTTCTTT

V gene: TRBV9
clone size: .
D gene: .
J gene: TRBJ2-1
CDR3 protein: CASSVGTNSYNEQFF
CDR3 DNA: TGTGCCAGCAGCGTAGGAACCAACTCTTACAATGAGCAGTTCTTC

V gene: TRBV4-2
clone size: .
D gene: TRBD2
J gene: TRBJ2-7
CDR3 protein: CASSQETSGSDEQYF
CDR3 DNA: TGTGCCAGCAGCCAGGAGACTAGCGGGAGCGACGAGCAGTACTTC

V gene: TRBV28
clone size: .
D gene: .
J gene: TRBJ1-5
CDR3 protein: CASSSNQGPGKTQHF
CDR3 DNA: TGTGCCAGCAGTTCCAATCAGGGCCCGGGTAAGACCCAGCATTTT

V gene: TRBV4-2
clone size: .
D gene: .
J gene: TRBJ1-2
CDR3 protein: CASSSIKGGNYGYTF
CDR3 DNA: TGTGCCAGCAGCTCCATCAAGGGGGGGAACTATGGCTACACCTTC

V gene: TRBV2
clone size: .
D gene: .
J gene: TRBJ1-1
CDR3 protein: CASSVGGGGTEAFF
CDR3 DNA: TGTGCCAGCAGTGTTGGCGGCGGTGGGACTGAAGCTTTCTTT

V gene: TRBV10-3
clone size: few
D gene: TRBD2
J gene: TRBJ2-5
CDR3 protein: CAISEALAGGTQYF
CDR3 DNA: TGTGCCATCAGTGAGGCGCTAGCGGGAGGGACCCAGTACTTC

V gene: TRBV6-1
clone size: .
D gene: .
J gene: TRBJ1-1
CDR3 protein: CASRQAEAFF
CDR3 DNA: TGTGCCAGCAGACAGGCTGAAGCTTTCTTT

V gene: TRBV21-1
clone size: .
D gene: .
J gene: TRBJ2-1
CDR3 protein: CASSKGWDRGHFNEQFF
CDR3 DNA: TGTGCCAGCAGCAAAGGCTGGGACAGGGGACATTTCAATGAGCAGTTCTTC

V gene: TRBV6-1
clone size: many
D gene: .
J gene: TRBJ2-1
CDR3 protein: CASSEERAVYNEQFF
CDR3 DNA: TGTGCCAGCAGTGAAGAGCGGGCCGTCTACAATGAGCAGTTCTTC

V gene: TRBV7-2
clone size: .
D gene: TRBD1
J gene: TRBJ1-1
CDR3 protein: CASSPLTGPTEAFF
CDR3 DNA: TGTGCCAGCAGCCCCCTGACAGGGCCAACTGAAGCTTTCTTT

V gene: TRBV27
clone size: .
D gene: .
J gene: TRBJ2-7
CDR3 protein: CATKPYGTTPKGQYF
CDR3 DNA: TGTGCCACCAAACCCTACGGGACAACCCCGAAGGGGCAGTACTTC

V gene: TRBV5-8
clone size: few
D gene: TRBD2
J gene: TRBJ2-4
CDR3 protein: CASSSRGELAGDIQYF
CDR3 DNA: TGTGCCAGCAGCTCCCGAGGGGAGCTAGCGGGAGACATTCAGTACTTC

V gene: TRBV9
clone size: .
D gene: TRBD1
J gene: TRBJ2-7
CDR3 protein: CASSVRTGPYEQYF
CDR3 DNA: TGTGCCAGCAGCGTAAGGACAGGACCTTACGAGCAGTACTTC